This T cell receptor (beta chain) was documented in a study of T cell responses to AZD1222 COVID-19 vaccine. Study outcomes and limitations: Reportedly, nearly half of unique spike TCRs recognized epitopes outside B.1.351/B.1.1.7 mutations. Distributed over spike, vaccine-associated CD4 TCRs predominated at 160-218 and 743-854.

V trimming: 4 bases; J trimming: 2 bases; junction bases outside the gene matches: 7. This CDR3 spans 16 amino acids. CDR1 and CDR2 (germline): SGHVS, FQNEAQ. Produced via immunoSEQ multiplex PCR; TCRdb's table is partial and in-frame only. Counted here are approximately 150,000 clones, roughly 88% occurring once; the ten biggest clones make up roughly 5.4%. This clone showed up just a few times. The antigen remains undetermined. The J gene is TRBJ2-3, the V gene TRBV7-8; TRBD1 aligns across 9 bases. Sequenced material: peripheral blood, taken 28 days after the second dose of the MenACWY control vaccine. The receptor's source is an adult who received the MenACWY meningococcal vaccine as a control. The CDR3: CASSSRQGGTTDTQYF. The CDR3 bases are TGTGCCAGCAGCTCCCGACAGGGGGGAACCACAGATACGCAGTATTTT.